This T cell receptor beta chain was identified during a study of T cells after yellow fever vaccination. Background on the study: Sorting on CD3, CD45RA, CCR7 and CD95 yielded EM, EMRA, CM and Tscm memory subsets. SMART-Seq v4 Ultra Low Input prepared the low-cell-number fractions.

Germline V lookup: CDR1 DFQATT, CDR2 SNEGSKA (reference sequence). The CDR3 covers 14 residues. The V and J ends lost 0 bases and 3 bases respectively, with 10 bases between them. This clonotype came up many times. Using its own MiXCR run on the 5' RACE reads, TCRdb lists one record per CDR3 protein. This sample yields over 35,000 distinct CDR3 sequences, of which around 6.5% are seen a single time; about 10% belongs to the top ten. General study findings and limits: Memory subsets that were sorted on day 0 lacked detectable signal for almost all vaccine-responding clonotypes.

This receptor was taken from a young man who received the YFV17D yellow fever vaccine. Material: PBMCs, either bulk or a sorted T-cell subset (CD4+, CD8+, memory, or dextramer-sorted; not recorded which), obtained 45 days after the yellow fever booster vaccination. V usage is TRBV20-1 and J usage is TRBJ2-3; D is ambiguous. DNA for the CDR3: TGCAGTGCTAGAGATCGCAGACTGACAGATACGCAGTATTTT. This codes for CSARDRRLTDTQYF.